A selection of T cell receptor beta chains follows, all from one sample in a study of cytomegalovirus exposure and HLA in healthy donors. The protocol was immunoSEQ multiplex PCR, while the TCRdb copy is restricted to in-frame clones and leaves out a portion. The sample shows tens of thousands of clones, approximately 80% of them seen only once. The sequenced sample was PBMCs. These receptors were taken from a woman aged 40 to 50 in good health and CMV-seropositive. CDR3s leave out the opening cysteine and the closing phenylalanine or tryptophan.

J,V,CDR3
TRBJ2-6,TRBV9,ASSQTTGPTGANVLT
TRBJ1-4,TRBV6-1,ASSNTGATNEKLF
TRBJ2-7,TRBV6-5,ASSPGGASEQY
TRBJ2-7,TRBV4-1,ASSPERAANYEQY
TRBJ1-1,TRBV10-3,ASEQGRMNTEAF
TRBJ1-5,TRBV6-1,ASIEGGFGNQPQH
TRBJ2-1,TRBV7-9,ASSLVGRGQGYNEQF
TRBJ2-3,TRBV7-6,ASSLGAGTTDTQY
TRBJ1-5,TRBV18,ASSPTGQGEEPQH
TRBJ2-7,TRBV6-5,ASSYARRDEQY
TRBJ1-2,TRBV20-1,SVSQGAVYT
TRBJ1-2,TRBV30,ACDREAGYT
TRBJ1-2,TRBV27,AAGQGRAYGYT
TRBJ2-1,TRBV5-6,ASSRRLAANSYNEQF
TRBJ1-2,TRBV6-5,ATNTRGSRNYGYT
TRBJ2-5,TRBV6-1,ASSEEDRGQETQY
TRBJ2-7,TRBV7-9,ASSHSYEQY
TRBJ2-4,TRBV11-2,ASRVTGLNIQY
TRBJ2-7,TRBV5-1,ASSLFTGNEQY
TRBJ1-2,TRBV7-9,ASSLWRGRKDGYT
TRBJ2-3,TRBV12-5,ASGLVLGAQPQY
TRBJ1-5,TRBV5-1,ASSLGTLNSNQPQH
TRBJ2-4,TRBV7-9,ASSPTGTPKNIQY
TRBJ2-7,TRBV6-5,ASSPTSGGTYEQY
TRBJ2-7,TRBV15,ATSRDRTKGDFYEQY
TRBJ1-2,TRBV6-1,ASIREPYGYT
TRBJ2-6,TRBV19,ASNPTGGSGANVLT
TRBJ2-2,TRBV18,ASSTGWNTGELF
TRBJ2-3,TRBV15,ATSREPTGLRPDTQY
TRBJ2-3,TRBV2,ASSLAGASTDTQY
TRBJ1-2,TRBV5-1,ASSLDGRTIYGYT
TRBJ1-1,TRBV6-1,ASTSPGGQNTEAF
TRBJ1-5,TRBV15,ATSRDLRGSNQPQH
TRBJ1-3,TRBV9,ASSDGISTGNTIY
TRBJ1-2,TRBV4-3,ASSQEWAVANYGYT
TRBJ2-7,TRBV5-1,ASSLVRGPTYEQY
TRBJ2-7,TRBV18,ASSPYTQGADEQY
TRBJ2-1,TRBV7-2,ASSSGGGGRAGEQF
TRBJ2-5,TRBV6-5,ASSFLGGAGETQY
TRBJ1-5,TRBV4-1,ASSHPWDRAQPQH
TRBJ1-1,TRBV19,ASRVGQGNTEAF
TRBJ2-3,TRBV19,ASSIQAPTDTQY
TRBJ2-5,TRBV9,ASSRIEGSEETQY
TRBJ2-3,TRBV7-2,ASSLGRWTDTQY
TRBJ2-6,TRBV5-5,ASSPRYGSGANVLT
TRBJ1-2,TRBV4-1,ASSGAGGRGYT
TRBJ2-1,TRBV19,ASSMEGGRSYNEQF
TRBJ2-5,TRBV5-4,ASSPRGRETQY
TRBJ2-3,TRBV7-3,ASSPGLAGNTDTQY
TRBJ2-3,TRBV5-4,ASSYDQRSTDTQY
TRBJ1-2,TRBV19,ASRYRQDYGYT
TRBJ1-2,TRBV27,ASSSGTGGYGYT
TRBJ2-7,TRBV7-8,ASSLRTFYEQY
TRBJ2-1,TRBV19,ASSNRGGTSSYNEQF
TRBJ1-6,TRBV19,ASTFRANSPLH
TRBJ2-3,TRBV5-1,ASSLNPLAESTDTQY
TRBJ1-1,TRBV15,ATSSLETGNTEAF
TRBJ2-3,TRBV2,ASRTSGGKTDTQY
TRBJ2-6,TRBV5-1,ASSPVGAGANVLT